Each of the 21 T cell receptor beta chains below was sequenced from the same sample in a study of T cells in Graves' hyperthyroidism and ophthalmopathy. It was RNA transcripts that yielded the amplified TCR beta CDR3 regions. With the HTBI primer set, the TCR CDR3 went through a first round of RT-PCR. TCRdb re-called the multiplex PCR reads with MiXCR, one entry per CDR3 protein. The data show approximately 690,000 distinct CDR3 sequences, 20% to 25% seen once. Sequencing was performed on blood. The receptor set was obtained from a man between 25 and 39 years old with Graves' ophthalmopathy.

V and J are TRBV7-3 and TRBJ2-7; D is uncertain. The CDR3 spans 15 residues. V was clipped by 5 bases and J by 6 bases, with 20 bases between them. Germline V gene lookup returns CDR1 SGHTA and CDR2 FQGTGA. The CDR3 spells CASSPRPSPSGEQYF. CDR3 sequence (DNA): TGTGCCAGCAGCCCCCGCCCATCTCCGTCGGGCGAGCAGTACTTC. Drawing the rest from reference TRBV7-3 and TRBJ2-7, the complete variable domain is GAGVSQTPSNKVTEKGKYVELRCDPISGHTALYWYRQSLGQGPEFLIYFQGTGAADDSGLPNDRFFAVRPEGSVSTLKIQRTERGDSAVYLCASSPRPSPSGEQYFGPGTRLTVT.

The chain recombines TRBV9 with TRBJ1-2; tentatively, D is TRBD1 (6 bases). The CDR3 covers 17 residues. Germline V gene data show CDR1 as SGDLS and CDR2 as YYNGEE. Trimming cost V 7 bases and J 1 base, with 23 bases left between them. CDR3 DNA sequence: TGTGCCAGCTCAACCGGGACATATTCCTTTTATAACTATGGCTACACCTTC. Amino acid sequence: CASSTGTYSFYNYGYTF.

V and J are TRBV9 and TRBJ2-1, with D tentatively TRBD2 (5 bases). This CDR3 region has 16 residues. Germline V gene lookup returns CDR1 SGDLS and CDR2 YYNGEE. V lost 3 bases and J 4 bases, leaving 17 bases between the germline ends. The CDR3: CASSGKREGAYNEQFF. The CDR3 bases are TGTGCCAGCAGCGGAAAACGAGAGGGCGCTTACAATGAGCAGTTCTTC. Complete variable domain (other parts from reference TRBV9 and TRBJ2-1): DSGVTQTPKHLITATGQRVTLRCSPRSGDLSVYWYQQSLDQGLQFLIQYYNGEERAKGNILERFSAQQFPDLHSELNLSSLELGDSALYFCASSGKREGAYNEQFFGPGTRLTVL.

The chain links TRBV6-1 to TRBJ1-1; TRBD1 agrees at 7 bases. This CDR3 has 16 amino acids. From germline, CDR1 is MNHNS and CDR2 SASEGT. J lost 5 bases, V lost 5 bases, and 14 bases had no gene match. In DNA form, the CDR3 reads TGTGCCAGCAGTCCCCGATCCCGACAGGGTGGGACTGAAGCTTTCTTT. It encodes CASSPRSRQGGTEAFF.

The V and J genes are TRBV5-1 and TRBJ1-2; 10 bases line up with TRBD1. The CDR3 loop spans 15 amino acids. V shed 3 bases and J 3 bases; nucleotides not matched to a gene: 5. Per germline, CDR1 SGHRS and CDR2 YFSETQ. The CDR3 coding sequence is TGCGCCAGCAGCTCAACAGGACAGGGGGACTATGGCTACACCTTC. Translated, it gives CASSSTGQGDYGYTF.

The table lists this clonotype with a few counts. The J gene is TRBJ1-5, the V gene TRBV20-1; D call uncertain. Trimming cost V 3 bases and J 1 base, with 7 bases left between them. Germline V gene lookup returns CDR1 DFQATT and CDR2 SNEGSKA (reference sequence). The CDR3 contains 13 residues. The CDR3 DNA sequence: TGCAGTGCTAGTCAGACAAGCAATCAGCCCCAGCATTTT. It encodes CSASQTSNQPQHF.

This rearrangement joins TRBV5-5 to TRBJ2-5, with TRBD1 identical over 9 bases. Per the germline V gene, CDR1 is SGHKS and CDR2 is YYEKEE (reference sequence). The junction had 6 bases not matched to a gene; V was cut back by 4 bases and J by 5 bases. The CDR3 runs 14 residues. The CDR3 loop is CASSPWDRVETQYF. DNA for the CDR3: TGTGCCAGCAGCCCATGGGACAGGGTCGAGACCCAGTACTTC.

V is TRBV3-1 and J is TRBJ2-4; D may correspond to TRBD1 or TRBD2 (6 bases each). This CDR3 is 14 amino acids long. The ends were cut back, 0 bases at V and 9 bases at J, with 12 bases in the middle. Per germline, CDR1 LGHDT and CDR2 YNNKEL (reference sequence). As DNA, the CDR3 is TGTGCCAGCAGCCAAGATCTGGGGGGCGGCATTCAGTACTTC. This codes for CASSQDLGGGIQYF.

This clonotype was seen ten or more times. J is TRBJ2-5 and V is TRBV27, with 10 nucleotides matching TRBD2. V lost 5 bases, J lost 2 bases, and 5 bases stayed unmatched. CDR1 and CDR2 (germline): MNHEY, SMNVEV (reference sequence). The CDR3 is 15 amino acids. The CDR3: CASSPASGRQETQYF. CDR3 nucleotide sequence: TGTGCCAGCAGTCCAGCTAGCGGGAGACAAGAGACCCAGTACTTC.

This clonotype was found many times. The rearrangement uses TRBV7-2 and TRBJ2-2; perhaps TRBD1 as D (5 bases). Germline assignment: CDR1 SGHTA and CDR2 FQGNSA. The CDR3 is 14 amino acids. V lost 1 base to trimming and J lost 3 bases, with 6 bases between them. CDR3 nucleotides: TGTGCCAGCAGCTTAGGACAGCACACCGGGGAGCTGTTTTTT. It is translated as CASSLGQHTGELFF.

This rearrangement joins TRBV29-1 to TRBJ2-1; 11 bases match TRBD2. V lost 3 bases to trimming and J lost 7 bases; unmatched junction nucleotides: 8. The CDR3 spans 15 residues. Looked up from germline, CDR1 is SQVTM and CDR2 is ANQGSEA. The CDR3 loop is CSVDTLAGDENEQFF. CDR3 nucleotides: TGCAGCGTTGATACACTAGCGGGAGATGAAAATGAGCAGTTCTTC.

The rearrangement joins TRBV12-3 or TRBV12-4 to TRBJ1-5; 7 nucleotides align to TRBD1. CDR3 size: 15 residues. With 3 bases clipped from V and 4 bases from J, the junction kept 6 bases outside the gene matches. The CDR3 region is CASSLKGQMNQPQHF. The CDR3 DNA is TGTGCCAGCAGTTTGAAGGGACAGATGAATCAGCCCCAGCATTTT.

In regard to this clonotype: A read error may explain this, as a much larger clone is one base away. The CDR3 region has the DNA TGTGCCAGCAGCCCCAGAGGGCAGAAATCATACGAGCAGTACTTC. This encodes CASSPRGQKSYEQYF. The chain is built from TRBV7-9 and TRBJ2-7; a weak D match, TRBD2 (5 bases). V gave up 5 bases and J gave up 4 bases, with 18 bases separating them. Per germline, CDR1 SEHNR and CDR2 FQNEAQ (reference sequence). The CDR3 runs 15 residues.

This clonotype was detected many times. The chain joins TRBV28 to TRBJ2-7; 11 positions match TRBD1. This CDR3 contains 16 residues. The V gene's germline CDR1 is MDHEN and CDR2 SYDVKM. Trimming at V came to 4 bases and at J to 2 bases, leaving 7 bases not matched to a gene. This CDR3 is CASSSRDRGITYEQYF. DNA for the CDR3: TGTGCCAGCAGTTCCCGGGACAGGGGGATTACCTACGAGCAGTACTTC.

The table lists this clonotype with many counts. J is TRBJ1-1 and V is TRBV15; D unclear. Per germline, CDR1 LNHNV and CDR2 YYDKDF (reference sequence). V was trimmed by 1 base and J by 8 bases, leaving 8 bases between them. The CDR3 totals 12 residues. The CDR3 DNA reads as TGTGCCACCAGCAGAGCCCTAGGGGAAGCTTTCTTT. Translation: CATSRALGEAFF.

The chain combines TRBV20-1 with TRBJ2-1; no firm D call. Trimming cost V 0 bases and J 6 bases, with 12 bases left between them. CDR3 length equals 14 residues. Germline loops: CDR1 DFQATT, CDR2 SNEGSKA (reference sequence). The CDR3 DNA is TGCAGTGCTAGAGATGGTGGGCAGTTCAATGAGCAGTTCTTC. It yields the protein CSARDGGQFNEQFF.

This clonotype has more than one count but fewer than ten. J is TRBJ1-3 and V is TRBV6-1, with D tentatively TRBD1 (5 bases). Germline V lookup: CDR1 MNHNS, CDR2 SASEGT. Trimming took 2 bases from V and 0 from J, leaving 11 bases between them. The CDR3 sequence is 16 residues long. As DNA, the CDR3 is TGTGCCAGCAGTGAACAAGGACATCTCTCTGGAAACACCATATATTTT. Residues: CASSEQGHLSGNTIYF.

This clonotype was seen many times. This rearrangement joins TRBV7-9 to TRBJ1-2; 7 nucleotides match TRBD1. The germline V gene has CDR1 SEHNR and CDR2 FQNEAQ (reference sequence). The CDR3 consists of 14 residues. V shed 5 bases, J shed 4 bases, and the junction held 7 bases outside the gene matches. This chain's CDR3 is CASSPGTEIYGYTF. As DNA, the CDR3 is TGTGCCAGCAGCCCCGGGACAGAGATCTATGGCTACACCTTC.

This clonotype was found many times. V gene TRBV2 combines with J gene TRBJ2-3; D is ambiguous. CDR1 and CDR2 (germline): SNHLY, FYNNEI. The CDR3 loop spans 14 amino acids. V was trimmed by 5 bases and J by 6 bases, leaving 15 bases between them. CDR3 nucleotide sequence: TGTGCCAGCAGTCAATCCGACCCGCCGGATACGCAGTATTTT. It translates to CASSQSDPPDTQYF.

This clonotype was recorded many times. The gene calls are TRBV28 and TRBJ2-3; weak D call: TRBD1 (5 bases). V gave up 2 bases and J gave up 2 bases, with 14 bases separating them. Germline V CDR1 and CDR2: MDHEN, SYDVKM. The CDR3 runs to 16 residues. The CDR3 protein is CASSLQIRGNTDTQYF. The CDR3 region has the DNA TGTGCCAGCAGTTTACAGATAAGGGGAAACACAGATACGCAGTATTTT.

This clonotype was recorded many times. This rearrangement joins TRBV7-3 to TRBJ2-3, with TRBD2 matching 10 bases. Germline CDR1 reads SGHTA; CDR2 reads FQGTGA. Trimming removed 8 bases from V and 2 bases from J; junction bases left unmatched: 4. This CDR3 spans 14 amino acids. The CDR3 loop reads CASGAGGVTDTQYF. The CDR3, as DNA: TGTGCCAGCGGAGCGGGAGGGGTCACAGATACGCAGTATTTT.